One sample yielded the 10 T cell receptor beta chains listed below, sequenced in a study of blood T cell repertoires in COVID-19. Sequenced by immunoSEQ multiplex PCR; TCRdb stores in-frame clones only, minus some. The sample lists 250,000 or so clones; 80% to 90% were seen once. Sample: PBMCs or T cells enriched from blood (not recorded which). Receptor source: a middle-aged woman who had been exposed to COVID-19.

V gene TRBV4-1 combines with J gene TRBJ1-5; 9 bases are a match to TRBD1. The ends lost 1 base at V and 2 bases at J; junction bases unmatched: 21. The CDR3 contains 22 residues. Germline CDR1 and CDR2: MGHRA and YSYEKL. This CDR3 reads CASSQGKGRGQGPIRGNQPQHF. Here the CDR3 DNA reads TGCGCCAGCAGCCAAGGAAAGGGTCGGGGACAGGGACCTATAAGGGGCAATCAGCCCCAGCATTTT.

V usage is TRBV12-3 or TRBV12-4 and J usage is TRBJ1-6; no firm D call. The CDR3 runs 13 residues. The V end lost 8 bases, the J end lost 4 bases, and 9 bases lay between the germline ends. The CDR3 bases are TGTGCCAGCGGGCAGGATTATAATTCACCCCTCCACTTT. Its translation is CASGQDYNSPLHF.

V and J are TRBV7-6 and TRBJ2-5; 10 bases are a match to TRBD2. Germline CDR1 reads SGHVS; CDR2 reads FNYEAQ. Trimming cost V 1 base and J 4 bases; bases outside gene matches: 6. This CDR3 is 16 amino acids long. CDR3 sequence (DNA): TGTGCCAGCAGCTTAGGAGCGGGGGGGCTGTTAGAGACCCAGTACTTC. Translated: CASSLGAGGLLETQYF.

V is TRBV5-1 and J is TRBJ1-1, with TRBD1 as a possible D gene (5 bases). Germline CDR1 is SGHRS and CDR2 is YFSETQ. Trimming took 5 bases from V and 3 from J, leaving 11 bases between them. The CDR3 sequence is 13 residues long. The CDR3 DNA is TGCGCCAGCAGGACAGACAAGGACACTGAAGCTTTCTTT. It encodes CASRTDKDTEAFF.

The V and J genes are TRBV5-1 and TRBJ1-2; D not certain. Germline V gene data show CDR1 as SGHRS and CDR2 as YFSETQ. V was cut by 4 bases and J by 4 bases, with 14 bases left in between. CDR3 size: 14 residues. This CDR3 is CASSLERAGYGYTF. In DNA, the CDR3 is TGCGCCAGCAGCCTTGAGAGAGCTGGCTATGGCTACACCTTC.

V usage is TRBV27 and J usage is TRBJ2-3; tentative D call: TRBD2 (5 bases). Germline loops: CDR1 MNHEY, CDR2 SMNVEV (reference sequence). The ends were cut back, 2 bases at V and 4 bases at J, with 7 bases in the middle. The CDR3 contains 13 residues. The CDR3 nucleotides read TGTGCCAGCAGTTTAAGGAGGCCAGATACGCAGTATTTT. This gives the protein CASSLRRPDTQYF.

The J gene is TRBJ1-4, the V gene TRBV30; D is unresolved. The CDR3 is 12 residues long. Trimming took off 5 bases at V and 5 bases at J, with 9 bases between the two ends. In germline, CDR1 is GTSNPN, CDR2 SVGIG (reference sequence). The CDR3 region is CAWGEPNEKLFF. The CDR3 DNA reads TGTGCCTGGGGGGAGCCGAATGAAAAACTGTTTTTT. Full variable domain (remainder filled in from reference TRBV30 and TRBJ1-4): SQTIHQWPATLVQPVGSPLSLECTVEGTSNPNLYWYRQAAGRGLQLLFYSVGIGQISSEVPQNLSASRPQDRQFILSSKKLLLSDSGFYLCAWGEPNEKLFFGSGTQLSVL.

The chain links TRBV6-5 to TRBJ1-2; D perhaps matches TRBD1 (6 bases). V gave up 8 bases and J gave up 4 bases, with 17 bases separating them. The germline CDR1 and CDR2 sequences are MNHEY and SVGAGI. The CDR3 runs 14 residues. The CDR3 sequence: CASLKGVKGYGYTF. The CDR3 DNA is TGTGCCAGCCTTAAGGGGGTGAAGGGCTATGGCTACACCTTC.

V usage is TRBV19 and J usage is TRBJ2-1; 10 bases fit TRBD1. The CDR3 loop spans 15 amino acids. J gave up 2 bases and V 3 bases, and 1 base lay outside the gene matches. CDR1 and CDR2 (germline): LNHDA, SQIVND (reference sequence). The DNA of the CDR3 is TGTGCCAGTAGTATCGGGACAGGGGCCTACAATGAGCAGTTCTTC. Protein: CASSIGTGAYNEQFF.

This rearrangement joins TRBV5-5 to TRBJ2-1; TRBD2 is a possible D gene (6 bases). The CDR3 covers 16 residues. V was cut by 2 bases and J by 4 bases, with 16 bases left in between. Germline CDR1 SGHKS, CDR2 YYEKEE (reference sequence). For the CDR3, the DNA is TGTGCCAGCAGCTTCGGTGGCGGGGCCCCTTACAATGAGCAGTTCTTC. It specifies CASSFGGGAPYNEQFF.